This T cell receptor beta chain emerged from a study of blood T cell repertoires in COVID-19. In the source study's methods: Reference gene primer amplification yielded estimated nucleated cell counts. Measured with immunoSEQ multiplex PCR; TCRdb has only the in-frame clones, and not every one. That table supplies the V and J calls and clone size; D and trimming were determined from the DNA. The table records 97,000 or so clones, 70% to 90% of them present only once. The TCR comes from a man in his sixties with acute or convalescent COVID-19. Source material: peripheral blood.

The CDR3 nucleotides are TGTGCCAGTAGTACCTCGGGAGGACGAGCGGCCTATGGCTACACCTTC. Translated: CASSTSGGRAAYGYTF. The chain carries TRBV19 and TRBJ1-2, with D unclear. The CDR3 length is 16 residues. The ends were cut back, 4 bases at V and 4 bases at J, with 19 bases in the middle. CDR1 and CDR2 (germline): LNHDA, SQIVND (reference sequence).